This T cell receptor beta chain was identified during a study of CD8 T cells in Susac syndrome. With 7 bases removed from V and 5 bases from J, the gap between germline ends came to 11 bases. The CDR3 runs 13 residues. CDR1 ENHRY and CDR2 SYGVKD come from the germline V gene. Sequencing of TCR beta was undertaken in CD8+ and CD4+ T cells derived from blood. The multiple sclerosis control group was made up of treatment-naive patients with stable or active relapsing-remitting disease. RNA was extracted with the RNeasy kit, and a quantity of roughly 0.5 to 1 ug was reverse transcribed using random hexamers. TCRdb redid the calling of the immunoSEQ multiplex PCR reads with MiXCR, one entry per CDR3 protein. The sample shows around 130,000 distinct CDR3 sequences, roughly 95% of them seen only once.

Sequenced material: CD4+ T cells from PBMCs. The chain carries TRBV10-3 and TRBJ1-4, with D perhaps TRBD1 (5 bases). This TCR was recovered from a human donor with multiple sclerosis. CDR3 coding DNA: TGTGCCATCATGAAGGCAGGGAATGAAAAACTGTTTTTT. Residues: CAIMKAGNEKLFF.